This T cell receptor beta chain was observed in a study of shared clonotypes between healthy human individuals. General observations from the study: Generally, naive subsets came out with larger estimated richness than memory subsets.

The donors were adults (healthy and HIV-negative) with no recent acute infections or vaccinations. Among the donors, all were Caucasian adults who lived in Nashville, Tennessee. About this clone itself: The antigen is undetermined. Other DNA sequences in the sample encode the same CDR3.

Repertoires were generated with immunoSEQ multiplex PCR, while TCRdb's copy carries only in-frame clones and drops some. The sample has about 1.5 million clones, roughly 96% seen once. The germline CDR1 and CDR2 sequences are SGHNT and YYREEE (reference sequence). CDR3 length equals 15 residues. The V end was cut by 2 bases, the J end by 0 bases, with 9 bases between. This TCR derives from a man aged 30 to 39 in good health. The sequenced sample consisted of naive CD4+ T cells sorted from blood. Subset indicated: CD45RA+ positively selected. The chain is built from TRBV5-4 and TRBJ2-1, with unresolved D. The CDR3 sequence: CASSFGGSSYNEQFF. CDR3 nucleotide sequence: TGTGCCAGCAGCTTCGGCGGAAGCTCCTACAATGAGCAGTTCTTC.